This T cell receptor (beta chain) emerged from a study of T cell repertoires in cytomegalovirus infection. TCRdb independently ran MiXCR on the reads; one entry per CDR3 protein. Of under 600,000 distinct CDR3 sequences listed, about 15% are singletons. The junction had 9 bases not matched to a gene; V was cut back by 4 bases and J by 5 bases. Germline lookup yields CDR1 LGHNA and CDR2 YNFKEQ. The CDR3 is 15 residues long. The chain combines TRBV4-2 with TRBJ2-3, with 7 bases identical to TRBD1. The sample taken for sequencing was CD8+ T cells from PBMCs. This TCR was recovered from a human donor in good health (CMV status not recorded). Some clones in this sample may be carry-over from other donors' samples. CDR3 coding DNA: TGTGCCAGCAGCCCTAGCACAGGGGTTGGAGATACGCAGTATTTT. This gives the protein CASSPSTGVGDTQYF.